This passage covers 11 T cell receptor beta chains from one sample sequenced in a study of beta chain features in type 1 diabetes. Study-wide points: Shorter TCRB CDR3s, moderately but significantly so, marked every one of the four CD4+ subsets in Type 1 diabetes patients.

No antigen has been identified for these receptors. Isolated RNA was reverse transcribed in full, so expressed TCRB transcripts were sequenced. Produced via immunoSEQ multiplex PCR; TCRdb's table is partial and in-frame only. The sample lists about 650,000 clones; around 11% were seen once. Sequences were obtained from naive CD4+ T cells from blood. The source of these receptors is a man aged 25-40 years with type 1 diabetes.

This chain uses TRBV11-1 with TRBJ2-1; D perhaps matches TRBD2 (5 bases). Trimming shortened V by 10 bases and J by 8 bases, and 15 bases separated the two germline ends. Germline values: CDR1 SGHAT, CDR2 FQDESV (reference sequence). The CDR3 loop spans 12 amino acids. The CDR3 DNA sequence: TGTGCCATTAGCGACGGTCTCCATGAGCAGTTCTTC. Encoded protein: CAISDGLHEQFF.

This clone was seen only a few times. V and J are TRBV4-2 and TRBJ2-1; tentative D call: TRBD1 (5 bases). The CDR3 runs to 16 residues. Trimming removed 0 bases from V and 9 bases from J, with 18 bases in between. CDR1 is LGHNA and CDR2 is YNFKEQ in the germline V gene. The CDR3 DNA reads as TGTGCCAGCAGCCAAGAACGGTCCCCCCACCAGGGTGAGCAGTTCTTC. This gives the protein CASSQERSPHQGEQFF.

The rearrangement joins TRBV6-5 to TRBJ2-7; TRBD1 aligns across 8 bases. Unmatched junction bases numbered 5, after V lost 6 bases and J lost 1 base. The CDR3 loop spans 14 amino acids. Germline CDR1 MNHEY, CDR2 SVGAGI. The CDR3 protein is CASRSGQGSYEQYF. The CDR3 DNA follows: TGTGCCAGCAGGTCCGGACAGGGATCCTACGAGCAGTACTTC.

The chain joins TRBV7-2 to TRBJ1-5, with D uncertain. The CDR3 is 15 residues long. Deletions cut 2 bases from V and 4 bases from J, with 12 bases between. Germline CDR1 and CDR2: SGHTA and FQGNSA. Written as DNA, the CDR3 is TGTGCCAGCAGCTTAAATGCGGCGGGGAATCAGCCCCAGCATTTT. This gives the protein CASSLNAAGNQPQHF.

Only a few counts were recorded for this clone. The chain couples TRBV29-1 to TRBJ2-2; 8 positions match TRBD1. V lost 2 bases and J lost 6; bases outside the gene matches: 11. This CDR3 contains 16 residues. Germline assignment: CDR1 SQVTM and CDR2 ANQGSEA. In nucleotides, the CDR3 is TGCAGCGTTGAAAGGGGTGGATTCAGGGGGCCCGGGGAGCTGTTTTTT. Protein: CSVERGGFRGPGELFF.

Regarding this clone: This CDR3 is also generated by other DNA sequences in the sample. This chain joins TRBV2 and TRBJ2-5; D not resolved. The V end was cut by 1 base, the J end by 5 bases, with 8 bases between. The V gene's germline CDR1 is SNHLY and CDR2 FYNNEI. This CDR3 is 13 amino acids long. The CDR3 loop reads CASSEGGGETQYF. DNA of the CDR3: TGTGCCAGCAGTGAAGGGGGTGGGGAGACCCAGTACTTC.

The chain uses TRBV9 and TRBJ1-2, with 7 bases that match TRBD1. This CDR3 has 16 residues. Trimming cost V 4 bases and J 5 bases; bases outside gene matches: 14. The germline V gene has CDR1 SGDLS and CDR2 YYNGEE. The CDR3 loop reads CASSLNTGAASYGYTF. DNA of the CDR3: TGTGCCAGCAGCCTCAATACAGGGGCCGCCTCGTATGGCTACACCTTC.

The V call is TRBV6-1, the J call TRBJ2-2; D gene ambiguous. Germline assignment: CDR1 MNHNS and CDR2 SASEGT. V dropped 0 bases and J dropped 3 bases, with 8 bases sitting between them. There are 15 residues in the CDR3. The CDR3 sequence: CASSEAEFHTGELFF. The CDR3, as DNA: TGTGCCAGCAGTGAAGCCGAGTTTCACACCGGGGAGCTGTTTTTT.

The sample holds a few counts of this clone. The genes are TRBV30 and TRBJ2-5; no definite D call. The CDR3 totals 11 residues. The germline V gene has CDR1 GTSNPN and CDR2 SVGIG (reference sequence). Trimming took 4 bases from V and 2 from J, leaving 5 bases between them. The CDR3 DNA reads as TGTGCCTGGACAACTCAAGAGACCCAGTACTTC. It yields the protein CAWTTQETQYF. The full variable domain, with the rest looked up from reference TRBV30 and TRBJ2-5, is SQTIHQWPATLVQPVGSPLSLECTVEGTSNPNLYWYRQAAGRGLQLLFYSVGIGQISSEVPQNLSASRPQDRQFILSSKKLLLSDSGFYLCAWTTQETQYFGPGTRLLVL.

V gene TRBV5-4 combines with J gene TRBJ1-1; D not certain. The germline V gene has CDR1 SGHNT and CDR2 YYREEE (reference sequence). The CDR3 consists of 13 residues. V shed 5 bases and J shed 4 bases, with 12 bases lying between them. The CDR3 sequence is CASRERVGTEAFF. The CDR3 region has the DNA TGTGCCAGCAGGGAGAGAGTCGGCACTGAAGCTTTCTTT.

The J gene is TRBJ2-1, the V gene TRBV5-4; 7 positions match TRBD1. With V trimmed by 4 bases and J by 5 bases, 9 bases remained unmatched. Germline V CDR1 and CDR2: SGHNT, YYREEE (reference sequence). This CDR3 has 15 amino acids. The CDR3, as DNA: TGTGCCAGCAGCCCTAGACAGGGCACCAACAATGAGCAGTTCTTC. It specifies CASSPRQGTNNEQFF.